These 8 T cell receptor beta chains were sequenced from one sample in a study of T cells in Graves' hyperthyroidism and ophthalmopathy. There were TCR beta CDR3 regions amplified from RNA transcripts. HTBI primers were the set used in a first-round RT-PCR of the TCR CDR3. TCRdb fed the multiplex PCR reads into MiXCR, producing one record per CDR3 protein. The data show around 420,000 distinct CDR3 sequences, with about 15% seen just once and roughly 7.4% held by the top ten. What was sequenced was blood. Receptors originate from a woman between 18 and 29 years old with Graves' hyperthyroidism.

In this sample, this clonotype turned up many times. V is TRBV20-1 and J is TRBJ1-1; 10 nucleotides match TRBD1. CDR1 and CDR2 (germline): DFQATT, SNEGSKA (reference sequence). The CDR3 loop spans 15 amino acids. The J segment lost 3 bases and the V segment lost 2 bases, leaving 6 bases of the junction unmatched. CDR3 sequence reads: CSARRPGTGDTEAFF. For the CDR3, the DNA is TGCAGTGCTAGACGTCCCGGGACAGGGGACACTGAAGCTTTCTTT.

This rearrangement joins TRBV6-1 to TRBJ2-1; TRBD2 agrees at 11 bases. Germline V CDR1 and CDR2: MNHNS, SASEGT. CDR3 size: 18 residues. Trimming at V came to 5 bases and at J to 4 bases, leaving 13 bases not matched to a gene. CDR3 nucleotide sequence: TGTGCCAGCAGTCCCGTACCGGGACTAGCGGTTGGATACAATGAGCAGTTCTTC. Its protein product is CASSPVPGLAVGYNEQFF.

The table lists this clonotype with many counts. The J gene is TRBJ1-1, the V gene TRBV5-1; 7 positions match TRBD1. Germline lookup yields CDR1 SGHRS and CDR2 YFSETQ. The CDR3 spans 16 residues. V gave up 0 bases and J gave up 1 base; unmatched junction bases: 6. CDR3 nucleotide sequence: TGCGCCAGCAGCTTGGCTGGGGACAGCGAGAACACTGAAGCTTTCTTT. Protein sequence: CASSLAGDSENTEAFF.

This clonotype appeared a few times. This chain links TRBV20-1 with TRBJ1-5; D remains unclear. Germline V CDR1 and CDR2: DFQATT, SNEGSKA (reference sequence). V shed 5 bases and J shed 2 bases, with 19 bases lying between them. The CDR3 runs 16 residues. CDR3 nucleotides: TGCAGTGCTGCTCGTCAATCGGCTGGACGCAATCAGCCCCAGCATTTT. Residues: CSAARQSAGRNQPQHF.

This clonotype was seen only a few times. The chain couples TRBV5-6 to TRBJ2-4; D possibly corresponds to TRBD2 (5 bases). Germline V gene data show CDR1 as SGHDT and CDR2 as YYEEEE. V gave up 1 base and J gave up 0 bases, with 17 bases separating them. The CDR3 has 18 amino acids. DNA of the CDR3: TGTGCCAGCAGCTTGACTAGGAAGAGGTTACTAGCCAAAAACATTCAGTACTTC. This gives the protein CASSLTRKRLLAKNIQYF.

This clonotype was seen many times. The V gene is TRBV12-3 or TRBV12-4, the J gene TRBJ1-5; D is perhaps TRBD1 (5 bases). Trimming took off 7 bases at V and 2 bases at J, with 15 bases between the two ends. The CDR3 has 15 residues. The CDR3 DNA sequence: TGTGCCAGCACCCTAAACGGGGGAGGCAATCAGCCCCAGCATTTT. Translated, it gives CASTLNGGGNQPQHF.

This clonotype was observed at least ten times. V is TRBV3-1 and J is TRBJ2-3; 12 nucleotides line up with TRBD2. Looked up from germline, CDR1 is LGHDT and CDR2 is YNNKEL (reference sequence). V lost 3 bases and J lost 6; bases outside the gene matches: 4. The CDR3 runs 15 residues. The CDR3 DNA reads TGTGCCAGCAGCCAGACTAGCGGGGGTGCGGATACGCAGTATTTT. Translating it yields CASSQTSGGADTQYF.

This clonotype occurred many times. V and J are TRBV20-1 and TRBJ2-7; 9 bases agree with TRBD2. The CDR3 spans 19 residues. V gave up 0 bases and J gave up 0 bases; unmatched junction bases: 15. Per germline, CDR1 DFQATT and CDR2 SNEGSKA (reference sequence). The CDR3 here is CSARDETVSGGLSSYEQYF. CDR3 DNA sequence: TGCAGTGCTAGAGATGAGACTGTTAGCGGGGGCCTCAGCTCCTACGAGCAGTACTTC.